Listed below are T cell receptor beta chains from one sample, sequenced in a study of T cell responses to AZD1222 COVID-19 vaccine. The assay was immunoSEQ multiplex PCR, and TCRdb's table has in-frame clones only and misses some. This sample yields roughly 150,000 clones, of which approximately 90% are seen a single time; 1.5% to 2% belongs to the top ten. Sequenced here: peripheral blood, sampled on day 0 of AZD1222 vaccination. These receptors all come from an adult in good health. CDR3s include the opening cysteine and the closing phenylalanine or tryptophan. The D gene is left open where the match is weak. Not all rows give a size; the values are once, few, many and, for expanded clones, a class.

D gene: -
V gene: TRBV2
clone size: -
J gene: TRBJ2-1
CDR3 DNA: TGTGCCAGTAACTGGTTAGGCTACAATGAGCAGTTCTTC
CDR3 protein: CASNWLGYNEQFF

D gene: -
V gene: TRBV18
clone size: once
J gene: TRBJ2-7
CDR3 DNA: TGTGCCAGCTCCCTAGGGCACACTTACGAGCAGTACTTC
CDR3 protein: CASSLGHTYEQYF

D gene: -
V gene: TRBV5-1
clone size: once
J gene: TRBJ2-7
CDR3 DNA: TGCGCCAGCAGCGGGCTCGGGGGCAGCTCCTACGAGCAGTACTTC
CDR3 protein: CASSGLGGSSYEQYF

D gene: TRBD2
V gene: TRBV29-1
clone size: -
J gene: TRBJ2-7
CDR3 DNA: TGCAGCGTTGAGAGACTAGCGGGAGATATATACGAGCAGTACTTC
CDR3 protein: CSVERLAGDIYEQYF

D gene: -
V gene: TRBV15
clone size: -
J gene: TRBJ2-1
CDR3 DNA: TGTGCCACCAGTGACACGACTAGAACCTACAATGAGCAGTTCTTC
CDR3 protein: CATSDTTRTYNEQFF

D gene: TRBD2
V gene: TRBV7-2
clone size: -
J gene: TRBJ2-1
CDR3 DNA: TGTGCCAGTACATTAGCGGGGCAATACAATGAGCAGTTCTTC
CDR3 protein: CASTLAGQYNEQFF

D gene: TRBD1
V gene: TRBV28
clone size: -
J gene: TRBJ1-5
CDR3 DNA: TGTGCCAGCAGTTTGGACAGGGACGATCAGCCCCAGCATTTT
CDR3 protein: CASSLDRDDQPQHF

D gene: -
V gene: TRBV10-3
clone size: -
J gene: TRBJ2-5
CDR3 DNA: TGTGCCATCAGTGGGGGGAGCCAAGAGACCCAGTACTTC
CDR3 protein: CAISGGSQETQYF

D gene: TRBD1
V gene: TRBV5-1
clone size: -
J gene: TRBJ1-1
CDR3 DNA: TGCGCCAGCAGCTTGTCGACAGGGGAGGTGGAAGCTTTCTTT
CDR3 protein: CASSLSTGEVEAFF

D gene: -
V gene: TRBV14
clone size: -
J gene: TRBJ2-7
CDR3 DNA: TGTGCCAGCAGCCAAGACAGCTACGAGCAGTACTTC
CDR3 protein: CASSQDSYEQYF

D gene: -
V gene: TRBV10-3
clone size: -
J gene: TRBJ2-7
CDR3 DNA: TGTGCCATCAGTGAGTCGGGCGGGGCACGGCAGTACTTC
CDR3 protein: CAISESGGARQYF

D gene: -
V gene: TRBV12-5
clone size: -
J gene: TRBJ2-5
CDR3 DNA: TGTGCTAGTGGTTTGGTACGTGGGGGGACCCAGTACTTC
CDR3 protein: CASGLVRGGTQYF

D gene: TRBD2
V gene: TRBV28
clone size: -
J gene: TRBJ2-1
CDR3 DNA: TGTGCCAGCACCCCCTCCGGCGGGAGGGGGGAGGATGAGCAGTTCTTC
CDR3 protein: CASTPSGGRGEDEQFF

D gene: -
V gene: TRBV5-5
clone size: -
J gene: TRBJ2-1
CDR3 DNA: TGTGCCAGCAGCTTGGAGGGACTCCCTGAGCAGTTCTTC
CDR3 protein: CASSLEGLPEQFF

D gene: -
V gene: TRBV4-3
clone size: -
J gene: TRBJ1-6
CDR3 DNA: TGCGCCAGCAGCCAAGATATGGCGATCCATAATTCACCCCTCCACTTT
CDR3 protein: CASSQDMAIHNSPLHF

D gene: -
V gene: TRBV10-1
clone size: few
J gene: TRBJ2-2
CDR3 DNA: TGCGCCAGCAGTGATGGGATATCCGGGGAGCTGTTTTTT
CDR3 protein: CASSDGISGELFF

D gene: -
V gene: TRBV5-4
clone size: once
J gene: TRBJ2-1
CDR3 DNA: TGTGCCAGCAGCCTGAAGGACGCAGTCGGCGGGGAGCAGTTCTTC
CDR3 protein: CASSLKDAVGGEQFF

D gene: -
V gene: TRBV5-1
clone size: -
J gene: TRBJ2-6
CDR3 DNA: TGCGCCAGCAGCGAGCCCTCTGGGGCCAACGTCCTGACTTTC
CDR3 protein: CASSEPSGANVLTF

D gene: -
V gene: TRBV28
clone size: -
J gene: TRBJ1-1
CDR3 DNA: TGTGCCAGCAGTTTCCTGAGCACTGAAGCTTTCTTT
CDR3 protein: CASSFLSTEAFF

D gene: -
V gene: TRBV11-2
clone size: -
J gene: TRBJ1-1
CDR3 DNA: TGTGCCAGCAGGAAGGATTGGGGGGAAGCTGAAGCTTTCTTT
CDR3 protein: CASRKDWGEAEAFF

D gene: -
V gene: TRBV7-2
clone size: -
J gene: TRBJ1-6
CDR3 DNA: TGTGCCAGCAGCTTAGACTCCCGGGCAAGGGGTAATTCACCCCTCCACTTT
CDR3 protein: CASSLDSRARGNSPLHF

D gene: -
V gene: TRBV20-1
clone size: -
J gene: TRBJ2-7
CDR3 DNA: TGCAGTGCTAGTCGGGTAGCCACCTACGAGCAGTACTTC
CDR3 protein: CSASRVATYEQYF

D gene: TRBD1
V gene: TRBV7-7
clone size: -
J gene: TRBJ2-1
CDR3 DNA: TGTGCTAGCAGCACTCGACAGGGCGGTGAGCAGTTCTTC
CDR3 protein: CASSTRQGGEQFF

D gene: TRBD1
V gene: TRBV3-1/TRBV3-2
clone size: -
J gene: TRBJ2-7
CDR3 DNA: TGTGCCAGCAGCCAAGGGACCGGGACAGGGGGTCACGAGCAGTACTTC
CDR3 protein: CASSQGTGTGGHEQYF

D gene: -
V gene: TRBV12-3/TRBV12-4
clone size: -
J gene: TRBJ1-1
CDR3 DNA: TGTGCCAGCAGTTTAGGAGGGGGCACTGAAGCTTTCTTT
CDR3 protein: CASSLGGGTEAFF

D gene: -
V gene: TRBV7-3
clone size: -
J gene: TRBJ1-1
CDR3 DNA: TGTGCCAGCAGCTTGGTAGGCGGCGGGAACACTGAAGCTTTCTTT
CDR3 protein: CASSLVGGGNTEAFF

D gene: -
V gene: TRBV20-1
clone size: -
J gene: TRBJ2-7
CDR3 DNA: TGCAGTGCTAGTCGCCTTAACCTACGAGGGGAGCAGTACTTC
CDR3 protein: CSASRLNLRGEQYF

D gene: -
V gene: TRBV6-5
clone size: -
J gene: TRBJ2-7
CDR3 DNA: TGTGCCAGCTCGTCTCTCTCCTACGAGCAGTACTTC
CDR3 protein: CASSSLSYEQYF

D gene: -
V gene: TRBV6-2/TRBV6-3
clone size: -
J gene: TRBJ2-3
CDR3 DNA: TGTGCCAGCAGTTACTCGTCTGGGCAGAGCAGAGATACGCAGTATTTT
CDR3 protein: CASSYSSGQSRDTQYF

D gene: TRBD2
V gene: TRBV7-2
clone size: -
J gene: TRBJ2-7
CDR3 DNA: TGTGCCAGCAGCCCACTAGCGGGCGGATCCTACGAGCAGTACTTC
CDR3 protein: CASSPLAGGSYEQYF

D gene: -
V gene: TRBV28
clone size: few
J gene: TRBJ1-1
CDR3 DNA: TGTGCCAGCAGTTTATTCCGCCACACTGAAGCTTTCTTT
CDR3 protein: CASSLFRHTEAFF

D gene: -
V gene: TRBV29-1
clone size: -
J gene: TRBJ1-1
CDR3 DNA: TGCAGCGCTCCCGCACAAGGCACTGAAGCTTTCTTT
CDR3 protein: CSAPAQGTEAFF

D gene: -
V gene: TRBV7-9
clone size: -
J gene: TRBJ2-2
CDR3 DNA: TGTGCCAGCAGCTTAGAGATATTTCAGGGGAACACCGGGGAGCTGTTTTTT
CDR3 protein: CASSLEIFQGNTGELFF

D gene: TRBD2
V gene: TRBV7-6
clone size: -
J gene: TRBJ2-1
CDR3 DNA: TGTGCCAGCAGCTTAGCCCCCCTGAGAAGACAGGCGACTAGCGCGGATGAGCAGTTCTTC
CDR3 protein: CASSLAPLRRQATSADEQFF

D gene: TRBD2
V gene: TRBV5-4
clone size: -
J gene: TRBJ2-1
CDR3 DNA: TGTGCCAGCAGCTTGGACGGGGGGTCCTACAATGAGCAGTTCTTC
CDR3 protein: CASSLDGGSYNEQFF

D gene: TRBD1
V gene: TRBV27
clone size: -
J gene: TRBJ2-7
CDR3 DNA: TGTGCCAGCAGTTTTGGCACAGGGGGCTACGAGCAGTACTTC
CDR3 protein: CASSFGTGGYEQYF

D gene: -
V gene: TRBV28
clone size: once
J gene: TRBJ1-6
CDR3 DNA: TGTGCCAGGGAGAACACAGATCGCCTCCACTTT
CDR3 protein: CARENTDRLHF

D gene: -
V gene: TRBV27
clone size: -
J gene: TRBJ2-1
CDR3 DNA: TGTGCCAGCAGTTTATCGTTAAGGGGCACTGAGCAGTTCTTC
CDR3 protein: CASSLSLRGTEQFF

D gene: TRBD1
V gene: TRBV10-3
clone size: -
J gene: TRBJ1-1
CDR3 DNA: TGTGCCATCTCACTTACAGGGGGCTCGGGGAACACTGAAGCTTTCTTT
CDR3 protein: CAISLTGGSGNTEAFF

D gene: TRBD1
V gene: TRBV5-6
clone size: once
J gene: TRBJ1-5
CDR3 DNA: TGTGCCAGCAGCGGGAGGACAGGGGCCAATCAGCCCCAGCATTTT
CDR3 protein: CASSGRTGANQPQHF

D gene: TRBD1
V gene: TRBV7-9
clone size: -
J gene: TRBJ2-7
CDR3 DNA: TGTGCCAGCAGCCCAGGGGGGACAGGGAGGATCAGGAACGAGCAGTACTTC
CDR3 protein: CASSPGGTGRIRNEQYF

D gene: TRBD1
V gene: TRBV7-9
clone size: -
J gene: TRBJ1-5
CDR3 DNA: TGTGCCAGCAGCCCCACAGGGGGCTGGTTTCAGCCCCAGCATTTT
CDR3 protein: CASSPTGGWFQPQHF

D gene: TRBD2
V gene: TRBV15
clone size: -
J gene: TRBJ2-3
CDR3 DNA: TGTGCCACCAGCAGAGCCCGAACTAGCGGGGGTACAGATACGCAGTATTTT
CDR3 protein: CATSRARTSGGTDTQYF

D gene: TRBD2
V gene: TRBV7-3
clone size: -
J gene: TRBJ2-2
CDR3 DNA: TGTGCCAGCAGCTTAAACGCGGGGGCGAACACCGGGGAGCTGTTTTTT
CDR3 protein: CASSLNAGANTGELFF

D gene: -
V gene: TRBV10-3
clone size: once
J gene: TRBJ1-5
CDR3 DNA: TGTGCCATCAGTGAGTCCGGAGGGTATAATCAGCCCCAGCATTTT
CDR3 protein: CAISESGGYNQPQHF

D gene: -
V gene: TRBV6-5
clone size: -
J gene: TRBJ1-1
CDR3 DNA: TGTGCCAGCCGCAACGGTCCTGAAGCTTTCTTT
CDR3 protein: CASRNGPEAFF

D gene: -
V gene: TRBV5-4
clone size: -
J gene: TRBJ2-7
CDR3 DNA: TGTGCCAGCAGCTTGGACCAGTCAATCATCGTTGGGGTAGCGTACTTC
CDR3 protein: CASSLDQSIIVGVAYF

D gene: -
V gene: TRBV29-1
clone size: -
J gene: TRBJ2-7
CDR3 DNA: TGCAGCGGCGCGGGACCGCCAGACGAGCAGTACTTC
CDR3 protein: CSGAGPPDEQYF

D gene: TRBD1
V gene: TRBV4-3
clone size: once
J gene: TRBJ1-6
CDR3 DNA: TGCGCCAGCAGCCAGAAGACAGGGGATAATTCACCCCTCCACTTT
CDR3 protein: CASSQKTGDNSPLHF

D gene: TRBD2
V gene: TRBV4-3
clone size: once
J gene: TRBJ2-7
CDR3 DNA: TGCGCCAGCAGCTCAAGCGGGGGGGCTTACGAGCAGTACTTC
CDR3 protein: CASSSSGGAYEQYF

D gene: TRBD1
V gene: TRBV4-1
clone size: once
J gene: TRBJ1-1
CDR3 DNA: TGCGCCAGCAGCCAATCGAATACAGGGGTGAGGACTGAAGCTTTCTTT
CDR3 protein: CASSQSNTGVRTEAFF

D gene: -
V gene: TRBV19
clone size: -
J gene: TRBJ1-1
CDR3 DNA: TGTGCCAGTACCTACTCACAGGGTACGGATACTGAAGCTTTCTTT
CDR3 protein: CASTYSQGTDTEAFF

D gene: -
V gene: TRBV5-1
clone size: -
J gene: TRBJ1-4
CDR3 DNA: TGCGCCAGCAGCGAAGGACAGCCGAATGAAAAACTGTTTTTT
CDR3 protein: CASSEGQPNEKLFF